The clone carrying this T cell receptor (beta chain) was counted at least ten times. The time point: sample taken at primary tumor resection. A total of approximately 75 untreated early-stage non-small cell lung cancer patients served as donors. Whole RNA, isolated from tumor, nontumor lung or frozen PBMC, was sequenced without prior sorting. Every individual TCR cDNA molecule carried its own unique molecular identifier, which allowed correction of PCR and sequencing errors. TCRdb independently ran MiXCR on the 5' RACE reads; one entry per CDR3 protein. The data show about 36,000 distinct CDR3 sequences, with roughly 7.2% seen just once and approximately 28% held by the top ten. This record belongs to a study of spatial heterogeneity in lung cancer. At the level of the study: Each unique TCR and UMI combination was seen more than ten times on average in raw reads.

This clonotype originated in a female donor with early-stage non-small cell lung cancer. Material: PBMCs, obtained at surgery.

CDR3 nucleotide sequence: TGTGCCAGCTACGAGACAGGGTCCTACGAGCAGTACTTC. Protein sequence: CASYETGSYEQYF. The chain links TRBV6-4 to TRBJ2-7, with 7 bases lining up with TRBD1. The CDR3 has 13 residues. CDR1 is MRHNA, CDR2 SNTAGT, per germline. The junction had 5 bases not matched to a gene; V was cut back by 8 bases and J by 1 base.